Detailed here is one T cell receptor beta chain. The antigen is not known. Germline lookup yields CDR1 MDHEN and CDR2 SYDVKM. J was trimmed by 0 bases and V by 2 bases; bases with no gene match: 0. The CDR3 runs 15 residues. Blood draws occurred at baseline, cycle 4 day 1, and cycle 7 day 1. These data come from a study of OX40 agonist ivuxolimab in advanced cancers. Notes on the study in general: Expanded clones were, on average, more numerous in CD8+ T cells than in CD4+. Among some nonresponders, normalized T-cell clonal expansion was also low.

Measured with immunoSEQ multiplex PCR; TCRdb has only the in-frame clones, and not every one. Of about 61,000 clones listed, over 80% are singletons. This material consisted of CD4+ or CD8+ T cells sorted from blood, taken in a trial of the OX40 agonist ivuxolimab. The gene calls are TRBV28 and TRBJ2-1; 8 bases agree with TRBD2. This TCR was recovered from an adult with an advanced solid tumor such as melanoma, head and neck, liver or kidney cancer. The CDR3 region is CASSLLAGSYNEQFF. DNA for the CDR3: TGTGCCAGCAGTTTACTAGCGGGCTCCTACAATGAGCAGTTCTTC.